This T cell receptor (beta chain) is from a study of cytomegalovirus exposure and HLA in healthy donors. Across the study: Of the donors genotyped, some 400 in all, 75% to 85% fell in the Caucasian-associated ancestry cluster.

CDR3 length: 15 residues. Germline V gene sequence: CDR1 MNHEY, CDR2 SVGAGI. V was cut by 5 bases and J by 3 bases, with 15 bases left in between. This clone was observed a single time. Its specificity is not known. PCR employed 60 Vbeta and 13 Jbeta primers. TCRdb keeps only in-frame clones here, not all; method: immunoSEQ multiplex PCR. This table has about 200,000 clones, roughly 80% appearing once. Study-wide points: Apart from CMV serostatus, no immune exposure information was available.

This rearrangement joins TRBV6-5 to TRBJ2-3, with a tentative D call TRBD2 (7 bases). The receptor comes from a girl aged 10-17 years in good health and CMV-seronegative. Specimen: PBMCs. The CDR3 is CASSPRGARTDTQYF. In DNA form, the CDR3 reads TGTGCCAGCAGTCCCCGGGGGGCGAGGACAGATACGCAGTATTTT.